The next 21 T cell receptor beta chains were all read from a single sample in a study of T cell repertoires in cytomegalovirus infection. No antigen is known for these receptors. TCRdb re-derived calls from the reads in MiXCR, one entry per CDR3 protein. The profile covers 550,000 to 700,000 distinct CDR3 sequences, with 40% appearing a single time and 48% taken by the ten largest. This specimen consisted of cultured PBMCs, obtained from culture after CMV antigen stimulation. The receptors stem from a human donor in good health (CMV status not recorded). Some clones in this sample may be carry-over from other donors' samples.

This clonotype was seen once. The rearrangement links TRBV6-6 to TRBJ1-2; 7 nucleotides agree with TRBD1. Germline lookup yields CDR1 MNHNY and CDR2 SVGAGI (reference sequence). V trimming: 7 bases; J trimming: 4 bases; junction bases outside the gene matches: 15. The CDR3 consists of 16 residues. This CDR3 reads CASTRQGRAQGYGYTF. DNA of the CDR3: TGTGCCAGCACCAGACAGGGCAGGGCTCAAGGCTATGGCTACACCTTC.

The V gene is TRBV20-1, the J gene TRBJ2-2; the match to TRBD2 covers 7 bases. This CDR3 comprises 16 residues. The J segment lost 0 bases and the V segment lost 0 bases, leaving 4 bases of the junction unmatched. The germline gives CDR1 DFQATT, CDR2 SNEGSKA (reference sequence). The CDR3 spells CSARDVLAANTGELFF. For the CDR3, the DNA is TGCAGTGCTAGAGATGTCCTAGCGGCGAACACCGGGGAGCTGTTTTTT.

V is TRBV7-6 and J is TRBJ2-1, with D tentatively TRBD1 (6 bases). Trimming pared 2 bases from V and 11 bases from J, leaving 19 bases between. CDR1 is SGHVS and CDR2 is FNYEAQ in the germline V gene. There are 15 residues in the CDR3. The CDR3 region has the DNA TGTGCCAGCAGCTTAACCGGACAGCCCTATAATAAGCAGTTCTTC. This codes for CASSLTGQPYNKQFF.

The DNA for the CDR3 is TGTGCCAGCAGCTCCGGCGGAGGGGGGACGTCCGGAAACACCATATATTTT. It yields the protein CASSSGGGGTSGNTIYF. The rearrangement uses TRBV5-4 and TRBJ1-3; weak D call: TRBD1 (6 bases). Looked up from germline, CDR1 is SGHNT and CDR2 is YYREEE (reference sequence). Trimming pared 3 bases from V and 4 bases from J, leaving 20 bases between. The CDR3 runs 17 residues.

This rearrangement joins TRBV2 to TRBJ2-1; perhaps TRBD1 as D (6 bases). Germline V gives CDR1 SNHLY, CDR2 FYNNEI. Trimming left V 3 bases short and J 14 bases short, with 11 bases between. The CDR3 totals 11 residues. The CDR3 protein is CASSDDRPKFF. The CDR3 nucleotides read TGTGCCAGCAGTGATGACAGGCCGAAGTTCTTC.

This clonotype came up a few times. J is TRBJ2-5 and V is TRBV6-2 or TRBV6-3, with TRBD2 as a possible D gene (6 bases). Trimming cost V 8 bases and J 5 bases, with 15 bases left between them. Germline assignment: CDR1 MNHEY and CDR2 SVGEGT. This CDR3 contains 13 residues. The CDR3 loop reads CASLSRRVETQYF. CDR3 DNA sequence: TGTGCCAGCCTTTCTCGGAGGGTGGAGACCCAGTACTTC.

This clonotype was picked up a small number of times. This chain links TRBV11-2 with TRBJ2-7; 8 bases match TRBD2. In germline, CDR1 is SGHAT, CDR2 FQNNGV. V trimming: 3 bases; J trimming: 2 bases; junction bases outside the gene matches: 9. The CDR3 is 16 amino acids. The CDR3 protein is CASSFGVFSGTYEQYF. In DNA form, the CDR3 reads TGTGCCAGCAGCTTTGGGGTTTTTAGCGGGACCTACGAGCAGTACTTC.

The chain combines TRBV20-1 with TRBJ2-5; D assignment may be TRBD1 or TRBD2 (6 bases each). Trimming removed 3 bases at V and 2 bases at J, with 10 bases between. This CDR3 is built from 13 residues. In germline, CDR1 is DFQATT, CDR2 SNEGSKA (reference sequence). This chain's CDR3 is CSASGGIQETQYF. As DNA, the CDR3 is TGCAGTGCTAGCGGGGGCATACAAGAGACCCAGTACTTC.

This clonotype was recorded many times. The chain couples TRBV7-2 to TRBJ1-3, with 8 bases that match TRBD1. CDR3 size: 14 residues. The germline V gene has CDR1 SGHTA and CDR2 FQGNSA. V shed 8 bases and J 2 bases; nucleotides not matched to a gene: 5. CDR3: CASLRTGPGNTIYF. The CDR3 DNA follows: TGTGCCAGCCTGAGGACAGGGCCTGGAAACACCATATATTTT. The full variable domain, its missing parts supplied by reference TRBV7-2 and TRBJ1-3, is GAGVSQSPSNKVTEKGKDVELRCDPISGHTALYWYRQSLGQGLEFLIYFQGNSAPDKSGLPSDRFSAERTGGSVSTLTIQRTQQEDSAVYLCASLRTGPGNTIYFGEGSWLTVV.

This clonotype was observed a few times. This rearrangement joins TRBV6-6 to TRBJ2-1, with a tentative D call TRBD2 (6 bases). The CDR3 sequence is 12 residues long. The V gene lost 6 bases and the J gene lost 9 bases, with 12 bases spanning the gap. Germline loops: CDR1 MNHNY, CDR2 SVGAGI (reference sequence). CDR3 bases: TGTGCCAGCAGCCATCTAGCGCTTGAGCAGTTCTTC. As protein: CASSHLALEQFF.

This clonotype was recorded a few times. J is TRBJ2-6 and V is TRBV6-2 or TRBV6-3; the D call may be TRBD1 or TRBD2 (6 bases each). V was trimmed by 5 bases and J by 2 bases, leaving 22 bases between them. Germline V gene lookup returns CDR1 MNHEY and CDR2 SVGEGT. The CDR3 spans 19 residues. CDR3 region: CASSPILGGQRAGANVLTF. The CDR3 DNA reads as TGTGCCAGCAGTCCCATTCTGGGGGGCCAGAGGGCTGGGGCCAACGTCCTGACTTTC.

There are a few counts of this clonotype. The chain recombines TRBV6-1 with TRBJ1-1; D is unresolved. V shed 6 bases and J shed 1 base, with 12 bases lying between them. Germline V gene data show CDR1 as MNHNS and CDR2 as SASEGT. The CDR3 sequence is 14 residues long. The CDR3 sequence: CASSSDYRNTEAFF. Written as DNA, the CDR3 is TGTGCCAGCAGCTCCGATTACAGGAACACTGAAGCTTTCTTT.

This clonotype was counted a few times. The chain combines TRBV20-1 with TRBJ1-5; TRBD1 matches at 7 bases. Losses at the gene ends were 0 bases for V and 1 base for J; bases not matched to a gene: 12. In germline, CDR1 is DFQATT, CDR2 SNEGSKA (reference sequence). This CDR3 is built from 18 residues. The CDR3 region is CSARDLKQGSRSNQPQHF. DNA for the CDR3: TGCAGTGCTAGAGATCTAAAACAGGGGAGCCGGAGCAATCAGCCCCAGCATTTT.

This rearrangement joins TRBV2 to TRBJ1-5, with unresolved D. CDR1 is SNHLY and CDR2 is FYNNEI in the germline V gene. V was trimmed by 4 bases and J by 9 bases, leaving 10 bases between them. The CDR3 extends over 12 amino acids. CDR3 bases: TGTGCCAGCAGTGCTGGGTCTGGGCCCCAGCATTTT. Protein product: CASSAGSGPQHF.

The chain carries TRBV7-2 and TRBJ2-7, with 12 bases that match TRBD2. There are 16 residues in the CDR3. Looked up from germline, CDR1 is SGHTA and CDR2 is FQGNSA. J lost 4 bases, V lost 1 base, and 5 bases had no gene match. CDR3 amino acids: CASSLDRTSGMYEQYF. In DNA form, the CDR3 reads TGTGCCAGCAGCTTAGACCGGACTAGCGGGATGTACGAGCAGTACTTC.

The CDR3 DNA is TGTGCCACCAGTGATTGGGGTCAACCCGAAAAACTGTTTTTT. Translating gives CATSDWGQPEKLFF. V gene TRBV24-1 combines with J gene TRBJ1-4; D uncertain. There are 14 residues in the CDR3. V lost 2 bases and J lost 8, with 11 bases in between. CDR1 is KGHDR, CDR2 SFDVKD, per germline.

This clonotype was seen ten or more times. This chain uses TRBV7-9 with TRBJ2-7; D is possibly TRBD2 (5 bases). The ends were cut back, 1 base at V and 2 bases at J, with 12 bases in the middle. Germline V gene lookup returns CDR1 SEHNR and CDR2 FQNEAQ (reference sequence). The CDR3 has 15 amino acids. The CDR3 protein is CASSLGGSTTYEQYF. The CDR3 DNA reads as TGTGCCAGCAGCTTAGGAGGGTCGACAACCTACGAGCAGTACTTC.

This clonotype showed up just once. The chain carries TRBV12-3 or TRBV12-4 and TRBJ2-3, with TRBD2 identical over 8 bases. This CDR3 has 14 amino acids. After removal of 5 bases from V and 7 bases from J, the junction contained 8 bases not matched to a gene. The CDR3 DNA sequence: TGTGCCAGCAGTCTCGCGGGGGGCGGCTATACGCAGTATTTT. The encoded protein is CASSLAGGGYTQYF.

This clonotype was detected a few times. The chain has TRBV7-2 and TRBJ1-4, with 11 bases identical to TRBD1. The CDR3 is 17 residues long. The V and J ends lost 5 bases and 8 bases, in that order; junction bases with no gene match: 13. The germline CDR1 and CDR2 sequences are SGHTA and FQGNSA. This CDR3 is CASSLRDPGTGGEKLFF. The DNA of the CDR3 is TGTGCCAGCAGCCTCCGTGATCCCGGGACAGGGGGGGAAAAACTGTTTTTT.

The V call is TRBV6-1, the J call TRBJ2-7; 9 bases map to TRBD1. The CDR3 runs 15 residues. CDR1 and CDR2 from the germline V gene are MNHNS and SASEGT. Trimming cost V 7 bases and J 3 bases; bases outside gene matches: 10. CDR3 sequence reads: CASKVTRQGVYEQYF. The CDR3 DNA reads TGTGCCAGCAAGGTCACCCGACAGGGGGTCTACGAGCAGTACTTC.

This clonotype has a handful of counts. This chain connects TRBV12-3 or TRBV12-4 to TRBJ2-1, with 9 bases identical to TRBD1. V was clipped by 6 bases and J by 9 bases; unmatched bases: 6. The CDR3 sequence is 13 residues long. CDR3: CASREQGASEQFF. CDR3 bases: TGTGCCAGCAGGGAACAGGGGGCTAGTGAGCAGTTCTTC.